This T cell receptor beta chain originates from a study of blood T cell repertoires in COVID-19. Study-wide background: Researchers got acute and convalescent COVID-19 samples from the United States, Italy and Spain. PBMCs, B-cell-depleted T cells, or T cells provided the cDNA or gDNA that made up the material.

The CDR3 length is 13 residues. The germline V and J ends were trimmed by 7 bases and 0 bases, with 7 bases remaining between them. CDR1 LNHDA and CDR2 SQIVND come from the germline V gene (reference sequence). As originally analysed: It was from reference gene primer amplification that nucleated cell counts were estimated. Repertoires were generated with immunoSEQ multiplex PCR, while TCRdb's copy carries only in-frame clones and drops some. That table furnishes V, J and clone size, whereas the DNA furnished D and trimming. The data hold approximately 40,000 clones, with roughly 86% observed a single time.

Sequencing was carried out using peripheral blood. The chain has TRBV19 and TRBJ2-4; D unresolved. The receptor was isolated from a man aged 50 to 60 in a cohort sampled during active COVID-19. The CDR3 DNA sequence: TGTGCCAGTAAAAATCTAGCCAAAAACATTCAGTACTTC. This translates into CASKNLAKNIQYF.